This entry concerns a single TCR beta chain. The antigen remains undetermined. The data were obtained in a study of T-cell memory formation after mild COVID-19. From 5'RACE with constant-segment primers came TCR alpha and TCR beta cDNA libraries that carried sample barcodes and UMIs. TCRdb called the 5' RACE reads again in MiXCR, with one record for every CDR3 protein. The profile shows approximately 170,000 distinct CDR3 sequences, 10% to 15% of them singletons. Findings and caveats of the study: Shrinking CD4+ clones resided mostly in CM and EM, and CD8+ ones in EMRA. Clones contracting day 15 to 85 were balanced CD4/CD8; later expanders leaned CD4+.

Trimming cost V 2 bases and J 0 bases, with 17 bases left between them. Per the germline V gene, CDR1 is MNHEY and CDR2 is SVGEGT. CDR3 length: 18 residues. V gene TRBV6-2 or TRBV6-3 combines with J gene TRBJ2-1; possibly TRBD2 for D (6 bases). The sequenced sample was PBMCs or a T cell subset sorted from them (not recorded which). This clonotype was sampled from a man aged 18 to 29 who had mild COVID-19 (a few samples of this study predate the infection). Cell type and time point are not known. The CDR3 sequence: CASSYLRGAGSSYNEQFF. CDR3 sequence (DNA): TGTGCCAGCAGTTACCTCAGAGGGGCGGGGAGCTCCTACAATGAGCAGTTCTTC.